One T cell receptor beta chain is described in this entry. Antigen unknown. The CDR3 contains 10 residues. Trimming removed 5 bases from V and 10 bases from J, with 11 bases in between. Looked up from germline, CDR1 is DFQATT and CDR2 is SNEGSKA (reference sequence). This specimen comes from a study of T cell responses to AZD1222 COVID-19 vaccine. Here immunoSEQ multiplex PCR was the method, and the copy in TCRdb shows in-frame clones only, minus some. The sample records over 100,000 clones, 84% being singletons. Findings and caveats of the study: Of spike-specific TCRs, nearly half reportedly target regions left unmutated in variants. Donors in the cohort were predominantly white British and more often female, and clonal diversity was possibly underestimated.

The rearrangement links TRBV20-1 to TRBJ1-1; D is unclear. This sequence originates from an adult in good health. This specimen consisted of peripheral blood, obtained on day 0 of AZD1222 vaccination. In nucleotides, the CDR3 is TGCAGTGCTCCCGGAAGGGTAGCTTTCTTT. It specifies CSAPGRVAFF.